This T cell receptor (beta chain) was sequenced during a study of glioma-infiltrating T cells after dendritic cell vaccination. Study-wide findings and caveats: Longer survival after dendritic cell vaccination followed higher pretreatment TIL content.

Germline loops: CDR1 LNHDA, CDR2 SQIVND (reference sequence). This CDR3 comprises 14 residues. V shed 6 bases, J shed 5 bases, and the junction held 5 bases outside the gene matches. In the case of this clone: Antigen unknown.

The time point was: after dendritic cell vaccination, including at tumor progression/relapse. No glioblastoma patient carried an isocitrate dehydrogenase mutation. Amplification used 60 V beta primers and 13 J beta primers. Sequenced by immunoSEQ multiplex PCR; TCRdb stores in-frame clones only, minus some. The table includes approximately 85,000 clones, about 85% detected once. The rearrangement joins TRBV19 to TRBJ2-5; TRBD2 matches 11 bases. The starting material was blood, obtained after dendritic cell vaccination. The receptor's source is a human donor with glioblastoma. The CDR3 DNA is TGTGCCAGTAGGACTAGCGGGAAAGGGGAGACCCAGTACTTC. Its translation is CASRTSGKGETQYF.